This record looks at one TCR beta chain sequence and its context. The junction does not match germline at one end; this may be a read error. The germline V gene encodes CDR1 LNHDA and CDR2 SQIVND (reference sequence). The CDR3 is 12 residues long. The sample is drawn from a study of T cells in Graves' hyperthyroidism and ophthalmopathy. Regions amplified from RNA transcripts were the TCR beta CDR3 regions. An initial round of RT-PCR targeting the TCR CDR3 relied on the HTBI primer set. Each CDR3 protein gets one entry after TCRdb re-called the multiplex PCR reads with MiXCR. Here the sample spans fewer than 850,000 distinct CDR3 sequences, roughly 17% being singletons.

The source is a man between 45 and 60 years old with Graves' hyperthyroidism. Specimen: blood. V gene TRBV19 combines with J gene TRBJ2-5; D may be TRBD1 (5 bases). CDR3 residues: CASSIGAETQHF. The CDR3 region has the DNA TGTGCCAGTAGTATTGGGGCAGAGACCCAGCACTTC.